This T cell receptor beta chain appears in the sequencing data of a study of T cells in Graves' hyperthyroidism and ophthalmopathy. PBMCs were collected from a 10 ml volume of fresh peripheral blood. Trimming cost V 0 bases and J 6 bases; bases outside gene matches: 1. The CDR3 covers 15 residues. Germline V lookup: CDR1 SGHRS, CDR2 YFSETQ. This clonotype has ten or more counts. Amplified TCR beta CDR3 regions came from RNA transcripts. Initially, a first-round RT-PCR of the TCR CDR3 employed the HTBI primer set. TCRdb called the multiplex PCR reads again in MiXCR, with one record for every CDR3 protein. The sample lists a few hundred thousand distinct CDR3 sequences; 15% to 18% were seen once.

Sequencing was carried out using blood. This TCR was sampled from a woman under 30 with Graves' hyperthyroidism that later progressed to Graves' ophthalmopathy. This sequence joins TRBV5-1 and TRBJ2-1; 12 positions match TRBD2. The CDR3: CASSLELAGGNEQFF. For the CDR3, the DNA is TGCGCCAGCAGCTTGGAACTAGCGGGAGGCAATGAGCAGTTCTTC.